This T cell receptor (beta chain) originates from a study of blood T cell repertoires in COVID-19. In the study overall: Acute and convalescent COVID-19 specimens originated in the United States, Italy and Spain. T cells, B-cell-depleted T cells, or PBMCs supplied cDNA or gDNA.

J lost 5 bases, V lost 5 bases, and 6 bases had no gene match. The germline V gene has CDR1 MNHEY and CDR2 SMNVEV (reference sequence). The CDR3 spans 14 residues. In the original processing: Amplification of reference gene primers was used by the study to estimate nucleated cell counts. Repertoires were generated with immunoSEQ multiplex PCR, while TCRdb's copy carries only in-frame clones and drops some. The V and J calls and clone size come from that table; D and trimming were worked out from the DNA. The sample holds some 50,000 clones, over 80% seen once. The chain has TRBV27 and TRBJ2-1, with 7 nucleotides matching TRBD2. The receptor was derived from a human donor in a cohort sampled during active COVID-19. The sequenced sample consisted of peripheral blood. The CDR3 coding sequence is TGTGCCAGCAGTCGACGGACTAGAGACAATGAGCAGTTCTTC. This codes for CASSRRTRDNEQFF.